The 17 T cell receptor beta chains below were found in one sample sequenced in a study of blood T cells in healthy people across ages. Alongside a J-beta primer mix, a sample-barcoded 5' primer served in a second PCR lasting roughly 7 to 12 cycles. In TCRdb, the 5' RACE reads were re-called with MiXCR into one record per CDR3 protein. The data hold a few hundred thousand distinct CDR3 sequences, with roughly half observed a single time. The sample comprised blood. The receptor set was obtained from a man aged 60 to 75 in good health.

The V and J genes are TRBV7-9 and TRBJ2-7, with D perhaps TRBD1 or TRBD2 (5 bases each). Germline V gives CDR1 SEHNR, CDR2 FQNEAQ (reference sequence). The CDR3 is 16 amino acids. Trimming removed 1 base at V and 0 bases at J, with 13 bases between. The CDR3 bases are TGTGCCAGCAGCTTAGGGGACGTAGTTACCTCCTACGAGCAGTACTTC. It specifies CASSLGDVVTSYEQYF.

The J gene is TRBJ1-5, the V gene TRBV27; TRBD1 might be the D (5 bases). V lost 8 bases, J lost 4 bases, and 21 bases lay in between. Germline V lookup: CDR1 MNHEY, CDR2 SMNVEV (reference sequence). The CDR3 runs to 16 residues. The CDR3 DNA is TGTGCCAGCGGAAAAGCGGTCAGGGAGAGGAATCAGCCCCAGCATTTT. This codes for CASGKAVRERNQPQHF.

This clonotype was detected a few times. The gene calls are TRBV4-3 and TRBJ2-3, with a possible D match to TRBD2 (6 bases). Germline V gene lookup returns CDR1 LGHNA and CDR2 YSLEER. The CDR3 runs 16 residues. V lost 0 bases and J lost 5, with 15 bases in between. The CDR3 nucleotides are TGCGCCAGCAGCCAAGAAAAGCGGGCTGCCGGAGATACGCAGTATTTT. It specifies CASSQEKRAAGDTQYF.

The chain recombines TRBV29-1 with TRBJ2-5; D uncertain. The CDR3 sequence is 12 residues long. Germline V gene sequence: CDR1 SQVTM, CDR2 ANQGSEA. Deletions cut 0 bases from V and 11 bases from J, with 13 bases between. CDR3 in amino acids: CSVEEGLDEQYF. The CDR3 DNA follows: TGCAGCGTTGAAGAAGGGCTTGATGAGCAGTACTTC.

This clonotype was detected only a few times. The gene calls are TRBV5-1 and TRBJ2-3; D not certain. CDR1 is SGHRS, CDR2 YFSETQ, per germline. CDR3 size: 14 residues. Between the trimmed V and J ends, which lost 4 bases and 1 base, there was a span of 10 bases. The CDR3 loop reads CASSIVRGTDTQYF. The CDR3, as DNA: TGCGCCAGCAGCATAGTTCGGGGCACAGATACGCAGTATTTT.

This clonotype was observed a few times. V usage is TRBV20-1 and J usage is TRBJ1-1, with unresolved D. Between the trimmed V and J ends, which lost 0 bases and 0 bases, there was a span of 14 bases. The CDR3 is 16 residues long. CDR1 and CDR2 (germline): DFQATT, SNEGSKA (reference sequence). CDR3 DNA sequence: TGCAGTGCTAGAGAGGGTTCCCCCCTCATGAACACTGAAGCTTTCTTT. This encodes CSAREGSPLMNTEAFF.

CDR3 in amino acids: CASSQTGEGQPQHF. The CDR3 coding sequence is TGTGCCAGCAGCCAGACAGGGGAGGGGCAGCCCCAGCATTTT. The chain joins TRBV12-3 or TRBV12-4 to TRBJ1-5; 8 bases fit TRBD1. This CDR3 contains 14 residues. J gave up 7 bases and V 6 bases, and 8 bases lay outside the gene matches.

The chain carries TRBV24-1 and TRBJ1-2; weak D call: TRBD1 (5 bases). The CDR3 has 12 amino acids. The V end was cut by 7 bases, the J end by 11 bases, with 16 bases between. Looked up from germline, CDR1 is KGHDR and CDR2 is SFDVKD. CDR3 protein: CATREGTAVYTF. CDR3 nucleotide sequence: TGTGCCACCAGGGAAGGGACGGCCGTTTACACCTTC.

The chain joins TRBV6-4 to TRBJ2-1; a weak D match, TRBD2 (5 bases). The CDR3 is 15 amino acids. Per germline, CDR1 MRHNA and CDR2 SNTAGT. Trimming left V 4 bases short and J 4 bases short, with 14 bases between. The CDR3 DNA reads as TGTGCCAGCAGTGGCGAGGGAGACGCATACAATGAGCAGTTCTTC. Its translation is CASSGEGDAYNEQFF.

In this sample, this clonotype turned up a few times. The genes are TRBV3-1 and TRBJ2-1, with 16 bases matching TRBD2. The CDR3 length is 17 residues. Germline CDR1 and CDR2: LGHDT and YNNKEL (reference sequence). Trimming cost V 0 bases and J 12 bases; bases outside gene matches: 8. CDR3 bases: TGTGCCAGCAGCCAAGACTTAGGGACTAGCGGGAGGGCTAGGCAGTTCTTC. Amino acids: CASSQDLGTSGRARQFF.

The chain couples TRBV6-6 to TRBJ1-1; TRBD1 might be the D (5 bases). Deletions cut 5 bases from V and 1 base from J, with 8 bases between. Germline V gives CDR1 MNHNY, CDR2 SVGAGI (reference sequence). The CDR3 has 13 amino acids. Here the CDR3 reads CASSTGPNTEAFF. The CDR3, as DNA: TGTGCCAGCAGTACGGGACCGAACACTGAAGCTTTCTTT.

As for this clonotype: One end of the junction is discordant with germline, which a read error may explain. The chain recombines TRBV24-1 with TRBJ2-5; possible D gene TRBD1, 6 bases. Germline loops: CDR1 KGHDR, CDR2 SFDVKD. The CDR3 is made up of 14 amino acids. CDR3 sequence reads: CATSDPGQKEAQYF. The CDR3 DNA is TGTGCCACCAGTGACCCGGGACAAAAAGAGGCCCAGTACTTC.

This clonotype has a single count. The genes are TRBV29-1 and TRBJ2-5, with 14 bases that match TRBD2. The V segment lost 5 bases and the J segment 11 bases; nucleotides outside the gene matches: 13. This CDR3 region has 15 residues. CDR1 and CDR2 from the germline V gene are SQVTM and ANQGSEA. This chain's CDR3 is CSVRTGTSGRRGQYF. The CDR3 DNA follows: TGCAGCGTTAGGACAGGGACTAGCGGGAGAAGGGGGCAGTACTTC.

With respect to this clonotype: The conserved phenylalanine or tryptophan normally closing the CDR3 is absent here, so this likely arose from a read error. The V call is TRBV12-3 or TRBV12-4, the J call TRBJ2-4; D may match TRBD1 or TRBD2 (5 bases each). V was shortened by 1 base and J by 0 bases, with 10 bases between the two germline ends. The CDR3 totals 16 residues. The CDR3 spells CASSLDFGTAKNIQYC. The DNA of the CDR3 is TGTGCCAGCAGTTTAGATTTTGGGACAGCCAAAAACATTCAGTACTGC.

This chain uses TRBV29-1 with TRBJ2-1; 7 nucleotides align to TRBD2. The CDR3 has 15 residues. Losses at the gene ends were 1 base for V and 9 bases for J; bases not matched to a gene: 12. CDR1 and CDR2 from the germline V gene are SQVTM and ANQGSEA. This CDR3 is CSVEVPGGQLSEQFF. CDR3 bases: TGCAGCGTTGAAGTGCCGGGAGGCCAACTTAGTGAGCAGTTCTTC.

A word on this clonotype: A much larger clone lies one base from this, so it may be a read error. The rearrangement links TRBV12-3 or TRBV12-4 to TRBJ1-2; a weak D match, TRBD1 (6 bases). This CDR3 has 14 residues. V dropped 8 bases and J dropped 9 bases, with 22 bases sitting between them. In nucleotides, the CDR3 is TGTGCCAGCTCACTAGTAGGGGGGATTTTTAGCTACACCTTC. Translated: CASSLVGGIFSYTF.

There are a few counts of this clonotype. The rearrangement uses TRBV20-1 and TRBJ2-1, with 7 nucleotides matching TRBD2. Trimming removed 2 bases from V and 8 bases from J; junction bases left unmatched: 21. Germline CDR1 and CDR2: DFQATT and SNEGSKA (reference sequence). This CDR3 is 18 amino acids long. The CDR3 protein is CSARLAGVVLLNTHEQFF. CDR3 sequence (DNA): TGCAGTGCTAGACTTGCGGGAGTTGTGTTACTAAACACCCATGAGCAGTTCTTC.